This TCR beta chain was sequenced during a study of CD8+CD57+ T cells in acquired aplastic anemia. Study-level background: CD4+ cells from healthy donors averaged approximately 9.8 million reads.

Investigators profiled TCR beta VDJ and CDR3 from genomic DNA template. Each CDR3 protein is one row after TCRdb ran MiXCR on the reads. Altogether some 190,000 distinct CDR3 sequences are present, 45% to 50% being singletons, with the ten largest covering under 3%. Study outcomes and limitations: CD8+ Simpson's diversity in patients was not significantly different from that in controls.

This clonotype has ten or more counts. The target antigen is unknown. This CDR3 is built from 12 residues. Germline V gene sequence: CDR1 SGHVS, CDR2 FQNEAQ. Trimming took 4 bases from V and 5 from J, leaving 6 bases between them. The sample taken for sequencing was sorted CD4+, CD8+, or CD8+CD57+ T cells (not recorded which) from PBMCs. This receptor was taken from a human donor in good health. This chain joins TRBV7-8 and TRBJ1-5; a weak D match, TRBD1 (6 bases). As DNA, the CDR3 is TGTGCCAGCAGCTCAGGGGATCAGCCCCAGCATTTT. This translates into CASSSGDQPQHF.